This T cell receptor (beta chain) is from a study of multiple sclerosis patients with progressive multifocal leukoencephalopathy. V shed 5 bases and J shed 6 bases, with 11 bases lying between them. Germline V gene data show CDR1 as MNHEY and CDR2 as SVGAGI. The CDR3 runs 12 residues. This table comes from immunoSEQ multiplex PCR, and its TCRdb copy is limited to in-frame clones, with some not included. The sample records more than 30,000 clones, about 89% being singletons. This sample's time point: before natalizumab initiation. The sample comprised PBMCs. This TCR came from a human donor with multiple sclerosis. This chain links TRBV6-5 with TRBJ2-7; tentative D call: TRBD1 (8 bases). CDR3 sequence: CASSNRGGEQYF. The DNA for the CDR3 is TGTGCCAGCAGTAACAGGGGGGGCGAGCAGTACTTC.